What follows are 22 T cell receptor beta chains derived from one specimen sequenced in a study of T cell repertoires in cytomegalovirus infection. TCRdb independently ran MiXCR on the reads; one entry per CDR3 protein. The table has about 830,000 distinct CDR3 sequences, 30% to 35% seen once; the top ten hold 9.5% to 15%. These TCRs' antigens remain unknown. The source material was cultured CD8+ T cells from PBMCs, sampled from culture after CMV antigen stimulation. The source is a human donor in good health (CMV status not recorded). Some clones in this sample may be carry-over from other donors' samples.

This clonotype was picked up many times. The rearrangement uses TRBV7-4 and TRBJ2-7, with TRBD1 matching over 8 bases. CDR1 SGHVT and CDR2 SQSDAQ come from the germline V gene. The CDR3 has 14 amino acids. J was trimmed by 5 bases and V by 11 bases; bases with no gene match: 14. In DNA form, the CDR3 reads TGTGCCCCACCCGACAGGGGAAGGTGGGACGAGCAGTACGTC. It is translated as CAPPDRGRWDEQYV.

The chain employs TRBV28 and TRBJ2-7, with D maybe TRBD1 (5 bases). Germline V gene data show CDR1 as MDHEN and CDR2 as SYDVKM. V lost 2 bases, J lost 1 base, and 12 bases lay in between. The CDR3 covers 15 residues. The CDR3 bases are TGTGCCAGCAGTTTAAGGGGTGATACTTCCTACGAGCAGTACGTC. Amino acid sequence: CASSLRGDTSYEQYV.

This clonotype was recorded once. The chain employs TRBV29-1 and TRBJ2-2; no reliable D call. The CDR3 loop spans 13 amino acids. The V end was cut by 6 bases, the J end by 0 bases, with 8 bases between. The germline V gene encodes CDR1 SQVTM and CDR2 ANQGSEA. The CDR3 nucleotides are TGCAGCGTGGCCGGCCCGAACACCGGGGAGCTGTTTTTT. Protein: CSVAGPNTGELFF.

About this clonotype: This sequence may be a read error, since a much larger clone differs from it by one base. The genes are TRBV7-8 and TRBJ2-5; 8 bases are shared with TRBD1. Germline-derived CDR1 and CDR2 are SGHVS and FQNEAQ. The length of the CDR3 is 16 residues. The CDR3, as DNA: TGTGCCAGCAGCTCCGGACAGGGAGTACTCCAAGAGACCCTGTACTTC. It specifies CASSSGQGVLQETLYF. Supplemented by reference TRBV7-8 and TRBJ2-5, the full variable domain reads GAGVSQSPRYKVAKRGQDVALRCDPISGHVSLFWYQQALGQGPEFLTYFQNEAQLDKSGLPSDRFFAERPEGSVSTLKIQRTQQEDSAVYLCASSSGQGVLQETLYFGPGTRLLVL.

The chain recombines TRBV7-9 with TRBJ1-2; maybe TRBD1 (6 bases). The CDR3 runs 14 residues. Looked up from germline, CDR1 is SEHNR and CDR2 is FQNEAQ (reference sequence). V was trimmed by 1 base and J by 4 bases, leaving 10 bases between them. The CDR3 nucleotides read TGTGCCAGCAGCTTAGTGGAGGGGGGCTATGGCTACACCTTC. Encoded protein: CASSLVEGGYGYTF.

The CDR3 reads CSVGVAGYTGELFF. The CDR3 region has the DNA TGCAGCGTTGGGGTAGCGGGGTACACCGGGGAGCTGTTTTTT. The chain recombines TRBV29-1 with TRBJ2-2, with 8 bases lining up with TRBD2. V gave up 4 bases and J gave up 3 bases; unmatched junction bases: 4. The CDR3 extends over 14 amino acids. Per germline, CDR1 SQVTM and CDR2 ANQGSEA.

V is TRBV15 and J is TRBJ2-7; a weak D match, TRBD1 (6 bases). The V end was cut by 3 bases, the J end by 3 bases, with 9 bases between. CDR3 length equals 13 residues. CDR1 is LNHNV, CDR2 YYDKDF, per germline (reference sequence). In DNA form, the CDR3 reads TGTGCCACCAGCAGGACAGGTGGCTACGAGCAGTACTTC. Residues: CATSRTGGYEQYF.

The J gene is TRBJ2-7, the V gene TRBV27; D gene ambiguous. Germline lookup yields CDR1 MNHEY and CDR2 SMNVEV (reference sequence). This CDR3 contains 13 residues. CDR3 sequence: CVSSFGRSGEQYV. The CDR3 DNA is TGTGTCAGCAGTTTTGGCAGGAGTGGCGAGCAGTACGTC.

The genes are TRBV29-1 and TRBJ2-3, with TRBD1 identical over 11 bases. The J segment lost 0 bases and the V segment lost 6 bases, leaving 2 bases of the junction unmatched. This CDR3 spans 14 amino acids. Germline CDR1 and CDR2: SQVTM and ANQGSEA. The CDR3 reads CSVGQGASTDTQYF. CDR3 coding DNA: TGCAGCGTCGGACAGGGGGCTAGCACAGATACGCAGTATTTT.

As regards this clonotype: One end of the junction does not line up with germline, which may come from a read error. The chain joins TRBV7-9 to TRBJ2-1; 9 positions match TRBD1. The CDR3 is 12 amino acids. From germline, CDR1 is SEHNR and CDR2 FQNEAQ (reference sequence). The DNA for the CDR3 is TGTGCCAGCAGCTTAGACGGACAGGGGACGAAGTTC. Translated: CASSLDGQGTKF.

This chain links TRBV4-1 with TRBJ2-3, with D perhaps TRBD1 or TRBD2 (5 bases each). From germline, CDR1 is MGHRA and CDR2 YSYEKL. CDR3 length equals 17 residues. The ends were cut back, 2 bases at V and 1 base at J, with 16 bases in the middle. CDR3 sequence (DNA): TGCGCCAGCAGCCAACTTTCCTTTGGGGGTGGCACAGATACGCAGTATTTT. Translation: CASSQLSFGGGTDTQYF.

The chain has TRBV9 and TRBJ1-1, with D unresolved. Trimming left V 0 bases short and J 3 bases short, with 6 bases between. The germline V gene has CDR1 SGDLS and CDR2 YYNGEE. There are 13 residues in the CDR3. The CDR3 sequence: CASSVELYTEAFF. The CDR3 nucleotides read TGTGCCAGCAGCGTAGAGCTCTACACTGAAGCTTTCTTT.

V is TRBV6-2 or TRBV6-3 and J is TRBJ1-1; D remains unclear. V lost 0 bases, J lost 5 bases, and 13 bases lay in between. The CDR3 loop spans 15 amino acids. Germline V gene data show CDR1 as MNHEY and CDR2 as SVGEGT. The CDR3, as DNA: TGTGCCAGCAGTTACTCGGGCTACGGGAAGACTGAAGCTTTCTTT. Amino acid sequence: CASSYSGYGKTEAFF.

The CDR3 DNA sequence: TGTGCCAGCAGTAGGGGGACAATACGCAATGAGCAGTTCTTC. Protein sequence: CASSRGTIRNEQFF. The V and J genes are TRBV27 and TRBJ2-1; a possible D gene is TRBD1 (6 bases). The CDR3 is 14 amino acids. Germline values: CDR1 MNHEY, CDR2 SMNVEV (reference sequence). V shed 5 bases and J shed 6 bases, with 14 bases lying between them.

The rearrangement joins TRBV24-1 to TRBJ1-2; 8 positions match TRBD1. CDR3 length: 14 amino acids. Trimming at V came to 1 base and at J to 7 bases, leaving 4 bases not matched to a gene. The germline CDR1 and CDR2 sequences are KGHDR and SFDVKD. The CDR3 loop reads CATSDFDRGSGYTF. Written as DNA, the CDR3 is TGTGCCACCAGTGATTTCGACAGGGGCTCTGGCTACACCTTC.

This clonotype has at least ten counts. The chain is built from TRBV7-9 and TRBJ2-5, with D unclear. The CDR3 is made up of 13 amino acids. The germline V and J ends were trimmed by 4 bases and 4 bases, with 10 bases remaining between them. Per germline, CDR1 SEHNR and CDR2 FQNEAQ (reference sequence). The CDR3 is CASSSVLGETQYF. The CDR3 region has the DNA TGTGCCAGCAGCTCGGTTTTGGGAGAGACCCAGTACTTC.

The chain couples TRBV19 to TRBJ1-5, with D perhaps TRBD1 (6 bases). Germline CDR1 reads LNHDA; CDR2 reads SQIVND (reference sequence). Between the trimmed V and J ends, which lost 3 bases and 5 bases, there was a span of 23 bases. This CDR3 has 18 amino acids. In DNA, the CDR3 is TGTGCCAGTAGTATCACTATAGCAGGGGCGATAAGGGATCAGCCCCAGCATTTT. Protein product: CASSITIAGAIRDQPQHF.

This clonotype came up a few times. This chain joins TRBV6-1 and TRBJ2-3; either TRBD1 or TRBD2 may supply D (6 bases each). Germline V gene sequence: CDR1 MNHNS, CDR2 SASEGT. This CDR3 has 15 residues. V was pared by 6 bases and J by 2 bases, with 15 bases between. The CDR3 protein is CASSLGGSFTDTQYF. CDR3 in DNA: TGTGCCAGCAGCCTCGGGGGCTCCTTCACAGATACGCAGTATTTT.

This clonotype was detected only a few times. The rearrangement joins TRBV20-1 to TRBJ1-2; TRBD1 agrees at 8 bases. Germline loops: CDR1 DFQATT, CDR2 SNEGSKA (reference sequence). The CDR3 runs 13 residues. The V and J ends lost 3 bases and 8 bases, in that order; junction bases with no gene match: 8. The CDR3 DNA is TGCAGTGCTAGGAAGACAGGGGAAGAAGGCTACACCTTC. This sequence encodes CSARKTGEEGYTF.

There are a few counts of this clonotype. V gene TRBV28 combines with J gene TRBJ1-5, with D uncertain. The length of the CDR3 is 17 residues. Germline V gene sequence: CDR1 MDHEN, CDR2 SYDVKM. Trimming pared 5 bases from V and 2 bases from J, leaving 19 bases between. The CDR3 DNA sequence: TGTGCCAGCAGTCCCCGGGATCAGAGAATAGGCAATCAGCCCCAGCATTTT. Translation: CASSPRDQRIGNQPQHF.

The J gene is TRBJ2-7, the V gene TRBV27; 8 bases align to TRBD1. Looked up from germline, CDR1 is MNHEY and CDR2 is SMNVEV (reference sequence). V was clipped by 3 bases and J by 7 bases; unmatched bases: 17. This CDR3 comprises 17 residues. CDR3 in amino acids: CASSFILATGAFNEQYF. The CDR3, as DNA: TGTGCCAGCAGTTTTATTCTAGCGACAGGGGCGTTCAATGAGCAGTACTTC.

This clonotype appeared a few times. The gene calls are TRBV9 and TRBJ2-1; D is possibly TRBD2 (7 bases). Per germline, CDR1 SGDLS and CDR2 YYNGEE. The germline V and J ends were trimmed by 3 bases and 0 bases, with 10 bases remaining between them. The CDR3 is 15 residues long. CDR3: CASSEGGASYNEQFF. As DNA, the CDR3 is TGTGCCAGCAGCGAGGGGGGGGCCTCCTACAATGAGCAGTTCTTC.